In its sample, the clone carrying this T cell receptor beta chain was seen many times. This sample was taken from a study of molecular identifiers for immune sequencing clone quantification. Trimming left V 3 bases short and J 8 bases short, with 18 bases between. CDR1 and CDR2 (germline): SGHKS, YYEKEE (reference sequence). The CDR3 has 15 residues. TCRdb passed the PCR reads through MiXCR, listing each CDR3 protein once. The data contain some 41,000 distinct CDR3 sequences, approximately 25% of them singletons. The sequenced material came from naive CD8+ T cells from blood, with Jurkat cell RNA spiked in. As for subset: FACS-sorted CD8+CD4-CCR7+CD45RA+ naive T cells. J is TRBJ1-5 and V is TRBV5-5; TRBD1 might be the D (5 bases). The sequence derives from a human donor in good health. Some libraries in this study had Jurkat cell RNA spiked in. DNA for the CDR3: TGTGCCAGCAGCTCCAGACAGAGGGAAGGGGAGCCCCAGCATTTT. Translation: CASSSRQREGEPQHF.